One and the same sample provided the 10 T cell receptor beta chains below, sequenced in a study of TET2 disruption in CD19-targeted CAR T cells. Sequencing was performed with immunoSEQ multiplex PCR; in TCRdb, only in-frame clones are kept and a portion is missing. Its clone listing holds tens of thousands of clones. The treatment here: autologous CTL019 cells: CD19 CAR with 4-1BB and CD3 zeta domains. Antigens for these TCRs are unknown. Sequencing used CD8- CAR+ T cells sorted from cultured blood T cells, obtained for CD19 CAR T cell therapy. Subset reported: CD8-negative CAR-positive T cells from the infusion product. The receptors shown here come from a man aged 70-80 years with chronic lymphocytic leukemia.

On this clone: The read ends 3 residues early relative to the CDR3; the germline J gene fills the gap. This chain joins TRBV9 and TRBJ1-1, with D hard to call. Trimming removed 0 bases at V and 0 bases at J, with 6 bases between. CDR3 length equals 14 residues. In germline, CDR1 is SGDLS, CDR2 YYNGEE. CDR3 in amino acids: CASSVAPMNTEAFF. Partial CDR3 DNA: TGTGCCAGCAGCGTAGCCCCTATGAACACTGAA.

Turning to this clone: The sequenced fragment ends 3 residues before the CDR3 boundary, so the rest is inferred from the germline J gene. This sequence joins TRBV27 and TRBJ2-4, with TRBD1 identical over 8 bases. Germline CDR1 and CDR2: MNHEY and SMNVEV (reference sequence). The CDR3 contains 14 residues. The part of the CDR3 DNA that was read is TGTGCCAGCAGTTTACAGGGGGCGGAACAGCCT. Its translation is CASSLQGAEQP. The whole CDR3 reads CASSLQGAEQPQYF.

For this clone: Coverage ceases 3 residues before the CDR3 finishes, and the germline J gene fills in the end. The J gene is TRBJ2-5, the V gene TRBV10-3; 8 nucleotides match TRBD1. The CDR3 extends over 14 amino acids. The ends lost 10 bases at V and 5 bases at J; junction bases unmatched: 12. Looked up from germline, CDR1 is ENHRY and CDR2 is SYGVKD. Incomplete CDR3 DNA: TGTGCCACCCTCCCTTCAGGGGGCGGGGAGACC. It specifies CATLPSGGGET. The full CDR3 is CATLPSGGGETQYF.

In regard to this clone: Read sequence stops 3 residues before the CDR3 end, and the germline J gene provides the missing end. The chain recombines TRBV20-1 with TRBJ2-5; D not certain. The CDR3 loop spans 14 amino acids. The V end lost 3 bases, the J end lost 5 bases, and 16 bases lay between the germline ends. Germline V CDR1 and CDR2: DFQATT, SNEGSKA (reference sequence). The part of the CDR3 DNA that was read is TGCAGTGCTAGGCGAGCTCTAGGTGTGGAGACC. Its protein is CSARRALGVET. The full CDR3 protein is CSARRALGVETQYF.

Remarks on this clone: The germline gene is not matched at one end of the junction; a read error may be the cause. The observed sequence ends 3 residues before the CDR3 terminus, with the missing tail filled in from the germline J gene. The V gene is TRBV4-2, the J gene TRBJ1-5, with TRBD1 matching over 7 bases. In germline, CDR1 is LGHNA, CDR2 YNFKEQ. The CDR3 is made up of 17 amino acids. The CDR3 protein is CASSQEPSTGSNQPQHF. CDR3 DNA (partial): TGCGCCAGCAGCCAAGAACCCTCGACAGGGAGCAATCAGCCC.

The DNA read from the CDR3 is TGTGCCAGTACCACGACAGGGGCCAAAAACATT. It specifies CASTTTGAKNI. The full CDR3 sequence reads CASTTTGAKNIAFF. This chain uses TRBV19 with TRBJ1-1, with 8 bases identical to TRBD1. The read finishes 3 residues shy of the CDR3 end, and the germline J gene is used to complete it. Germline-derived CDR1 and CDR2 are LNHDA and SQIVND (reference sequence). The CDR3 is 14 residues long.

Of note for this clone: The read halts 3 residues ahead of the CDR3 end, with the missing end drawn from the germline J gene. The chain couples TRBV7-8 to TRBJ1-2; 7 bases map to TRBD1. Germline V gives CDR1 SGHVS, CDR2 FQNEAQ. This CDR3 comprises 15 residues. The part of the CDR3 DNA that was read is TGTGCCAGCAGGGAGGGCAGGGGGAGCTCCTACGAC. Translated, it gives CASREGRGSSYD. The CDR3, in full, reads CASREGRGSSYDYTF.

CDR3 DNA, as far as it was read: TGCAGTGCTAGAGATCCAGGGCGAGGGACTGAA. It codes for CSARDPGRGTE. The whole CDR3 protein reads CSARDPGRGTEAFF. The gene calls are TRBV20-1 and TRBJ1-1; possible D gene TRBD1, 5 bases. The read ends 3 residues before the CDR3 terminus; that terminus is restored from the germline J gene. The V gene's germline CDR1 is DFQATT and CDR2 SNEGSKA (reference sequence). This CDR3 contains 14 residues. Trimming cost V 0 bases and J 5 bases, with 13 bases left between them.

CDR3: CATRDGGALGETQYF. The covered CDR3 bases are TGCGCCACCCGTGACGGGGGGGCTTTAGGGGAGACC. This chain connects TRBV5-1 to TRBJ2-5, with 8 positions matching TRBD2. The CDR3 extends 3 residues past the end of the read, so its final part is completed from the germline J gene. This CDR3 comprises 15 residues. Germline trimming cut 9 bases from V and 5 bases from J; bases unmatched to any gene: 15. CDR1 and CDR2 from the germline V gene are SGHRS and YFSETQ.

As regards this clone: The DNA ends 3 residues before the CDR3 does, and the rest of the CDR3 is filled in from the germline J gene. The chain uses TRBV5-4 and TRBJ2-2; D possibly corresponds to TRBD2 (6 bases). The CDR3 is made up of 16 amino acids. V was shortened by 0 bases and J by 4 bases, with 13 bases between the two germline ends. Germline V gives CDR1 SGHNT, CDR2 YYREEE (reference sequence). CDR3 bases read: TGTGCCAGCAGCTTGGGTAGTAGGGACTCCACCGGGGAG. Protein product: CASSLGSRDSTGE. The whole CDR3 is CASSLGSRDSTGELFF.